This TCR beta chain comes out of a study of cytomegalovirus exposure and HLA in healthy donors. Findings and limits, study-wide: Rarity marked most TCR sequences, yet some public TCRs occurred in many donors. Exclusion as indistinguishable affected some V segments, including TRBV6-2 and TRBV6-3.

Trimming stripped 6 bases from V and 10 bases from J, with 12 bases between. Looked up from germline, CDR1 is DFQATT and CDR2 is SNEGSKA (reference sequence). CDR3 length: 10 residues. This clone occurred a few times. Its cognate antigen is unknown. Primers included in the PCR were 60 Vbeta and 13 Jbeta primers. Some clones are missing from TCRdb's copy, which holds only in-frame ones; the method was immunoSEQ multiplex PCR. This table holds 150,000 to 200,000 clones, roughly 80% found once. The clonotype was recovered from a middle-aged man in good health and CMV-seropositive. The gene calls are TRBV20-1 and TRBJ1-1; D gene ambiguous. Material: PBMCs. The CDR3 loop reads CSAYGARAFF. The CDR3 coding sequence is TGCAGTGCGTATGGAGCACGAGCTTTCTTT.